This T cell receptor beta chain was captured in a study of OX40 agonist ivuxolimab in advanced cancers. The overall study: Of the participants, 40% had some prior anti-PD-1, anti-PD-L1 or anti-CTLA-4 therapy, which was allowed.

The assay was immunoSEQ multiplex PCR, and TCRdb's table has in-frame clones only and misses some. The sample records about 73,000 clones, around nine tenths being singletons. V lost 0 bases and J 0 bases, leaving 9 bases between the germline ends. CDR3 length: 15 residues. CDR1 SGDLS and CDR2 YYNGEE come from the germline V gene. Overall study findings and caveats: Circulating CD4+ and CD8+ T cells showed clonal expansion by week 6 at 0.1 to 3.0 mg/kg.

With respect to this clone: Its specificity is unknown.

This chain joins TRBV9 and TRBJ1-1; D ambiguous. This clonotype was obtained from an adult with an advanced solid tumor such as melanoma, head and neck, liver or kidney cancer. The starting material was CD4+ or CD8+ T cells sorted from blood, obtained in a trial of the OX40 agonist ivuxolimab. The DNA of the CDR3 is TGTGCCAGCAGCGTAGGGTCAGTTATGAACACTGAAGCTTTCTTT. It encodes CASSVGSVMNTEAFF.